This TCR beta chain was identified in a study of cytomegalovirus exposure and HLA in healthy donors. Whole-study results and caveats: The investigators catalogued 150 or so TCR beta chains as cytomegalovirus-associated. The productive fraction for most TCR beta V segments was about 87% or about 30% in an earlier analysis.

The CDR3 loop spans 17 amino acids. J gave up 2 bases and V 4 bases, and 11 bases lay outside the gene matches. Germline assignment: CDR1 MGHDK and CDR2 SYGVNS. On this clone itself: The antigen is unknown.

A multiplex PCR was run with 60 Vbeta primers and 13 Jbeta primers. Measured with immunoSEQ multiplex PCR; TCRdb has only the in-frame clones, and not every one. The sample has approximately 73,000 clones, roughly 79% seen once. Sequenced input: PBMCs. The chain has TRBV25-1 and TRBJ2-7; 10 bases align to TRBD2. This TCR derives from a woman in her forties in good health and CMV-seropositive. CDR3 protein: CASSGGILAGLTYEQYF. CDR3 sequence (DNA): TGTGCCAGCAGTGGGGGAATACTAGCGGGGTTAACCTACGAGCAGTACTTC.